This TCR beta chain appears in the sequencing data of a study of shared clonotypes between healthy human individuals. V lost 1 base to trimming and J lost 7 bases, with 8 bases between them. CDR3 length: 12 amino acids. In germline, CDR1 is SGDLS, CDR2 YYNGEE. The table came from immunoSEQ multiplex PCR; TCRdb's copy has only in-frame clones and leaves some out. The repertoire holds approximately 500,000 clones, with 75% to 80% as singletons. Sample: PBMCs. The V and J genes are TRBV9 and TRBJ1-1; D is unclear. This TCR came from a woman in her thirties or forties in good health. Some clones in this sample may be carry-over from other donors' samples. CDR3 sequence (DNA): TGTGCCAGCAGCGTACCCGACGGTGAAGCTTTCTTT. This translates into CASSVPDGEAFF.